Below, one TCR beta chain is given with its context. The sample originates from a study of blood T cell repertoires in COVID-19. Study details: COVID-19 samples collected from the United States, Italy and Spain covered acute and convalescent phases. PBMCs, B-cell-depleted T cells, or T cells provided the cDNA or gDNA that made up the material.

The junction had 11 bases not matched to a gene; V was cut back by 5 bases and J by 1 base. Germline loops: CDR1 MRHNA, CDR2 SNTAGT. CDR3 length: 18 amino acids. In the authors' methods: Cell counts per sample came from amplifying reference gene primers. Sequencing used immunoSEQ multiplex PCR; TCRdb keeps in-frame clones, though not all of them. D and trimming were read from the DNA, whereas the V and J calls and clone size are those reported in that table. This table holds 200,000 to 250,000 clones, about 83% found once. The receptor's source is a human donor in a cohort sampled during active COVID-19. Sample: peripheral blood. V usage is TRBV6-4 and J usage is TRBJ2-2; 9 bases fit TRBD2. CDR3 in amino acids: CASSKLAGPRRNTGELFF. In nucleotides, the CDR3 is TGTGCCAGCAGTAAACTAGCGGGCCCAAGGCGGAACACCGGGGAGCTGTTTTTT.